This T cell receptor (beta chain) came from a study of regulatory T cells in long-lasting Graves disease. In this sample, this clonotype turned up many times. The CDR3 length is 14 residues. V lost 7 bases and J lost 4, with 20 bases in between. Germline values: CDR1 SQVTM, CDR2 ANQGSEA. Time point reported: newly diagnosed GD, antithyroid drugs for less than 3 months. The TCR library used RNA extracted from PBMCs. The authors built TCR beta libraries using iRepertoire HTBI primers and Arm-PCR of CDR3 regions. From the multiplex PCR reads, TCRdb called clonotypes with MiXCR, one entry per CDR3 protein. The sample lists approximately 400,000 distinct CDR3 sequences, 15% occurring once. These data also formed part of another study, on T cells in Graves' hyperthyroidism and ophthalmopathy.

The chain employs TRBV29-1 and TRBJ2-7; D might be TRBD1 or TRBD2, each matching 6 bases. This receptor was taken from a woman between 40 and 50 years old with Graves disease. Sequenced here: peripheral blood mononuclear cells (PBMCs), sampled at new diagnosis, from a patient treated with antithyroid drugs. The CDR3 DNA sequence: TGCAGCGGGTCGAGGGGGGCTGAAAGTTACGAGCAGTACTTC. It translates to CSGSRGAESYEQYF.